The 26 T cell receptor beta chains reported below all come from one sample, sequenced in a study of OX40 agonist ivuxolimab in advanced cancers. TCRdb's copy holds only in-frame clones and misses some; the assay was immunoSEQ multiplex PCR. The table shows 65,000 to 80,000 clones, with roughly 87% occurring only once. Here the sequenced sample was CD4+ or CD8+ T cells sorted from blood, taken in a trial of the OX40 agonist ivuxolimab. The receptor source for this set is an adult with an advanced solid tumor such as melanoma, head and neck, liver or kidney cancer.

The CDR3 sequence is CASSWTRDNPGEQYF. CDR3 nucleotides: TGTGCCAGCAGCTGGACCCGGGACAACCCTGGCGAGCAGTACTTC. The chain recombines TRBV7-9 with TRBJ2-7, with D maybe TRBD1 (6 bases). Deletions cut 4 bases from V and 6 bases from J, with 19 bases between. Germline V lookup: CDR1 SEHNR, CDR2 FQNEAQ (reference sequence). The CDR3 has 15 residues.

The chain links TRBV5-1 to TRBJ2-1; D ambiguous. The germline gives CDR1 SGHRS, CDR2 YFSETQ. V was shortened by 0 bases and J by 1 base, with 11 bases between the two germline ends. The CDR3 spans 16 residues. CDR3 nucleotide sequence: TGCGCCAGCAGCTTGGAGTCCCTCAAATCCTACAATGAGCAGTTCTTC. It encodes CASSLESLKSYNEQFF.

This chain joins TRBV6-5 and TRBJ1-2; D perhaps matches TRBD1 (5 bases). CDR3 length: 13 residues. Germline V lookup: CDR1 MNHEY, CDR2 SVGAGI. The V end was cut by 0 bases, the J end by 8 bases, with 10 bases between. The CDR3 bases are TGTGCCAGCAGTTACTCAGGGGAAGGAGGCTACACCTTC. It is translated as CASSYSGEGGYTF.

The rearrangement uses TRBV7-9 and TRBJ1-4; weak D call: TRBD1 (6 bases). This CDR3 is built from 16 residues. V lost 5 bases, J lost 7 bases, and 20 bases lay in between. Germline assignment: CDR1 SEHNR and CDR2 FQNEAQ (reference sequence). CDR3 DNA sequence: TGTGCCAGCAGCATACGATTGACAGGCCTCCCTGAAAAACTGTTTTTT. Protein product: CASSIRLTGLPEKLFF.

Concerning this clone itself: Lacking the conserved final phenylalanine or tryptophan, this CDR3 likely reflects a read error. The DNA is left out, because the CDR3 cannot be placed on it with certainty; the CDR3 is given as TCRdb lists it. The chain has TRBV7-8 and TRBJ1-2. The CDR3 is 8 residues long, ends included. Per the germline V gene, CDR1 is SGHVS and CDR2 is FQNEAQ. The CDR3 sequence: CASSANSI.

The chain uses TRBV27 and TRBJ2-7, with 10 bases fitting TRBD1. Losses at the gene ends were 5 bases for V and 6 bases for J; bases not matched to a gene: 10. The germline CDR1 and CDR2 sequences are MNHEY and SMNVEV (reference sequence). This CDR3 is 15 amino acids long. The CDR3 DNA sequence: TGTGCCAGCAGTCCCGGACAGGGGGTATACGTCGAGCAGTACTTC. Residues: CASSPGQGVYVEQYF.

The CDR3 reads CASSYRGANTEAFF. Here the CDR3 DNA reads TGTGCCAGCAGTTACAGGGGTGCGAACACTGAAGCTTTCTTT. The chain joins TRBV2 to TRBJ1-1, with TRBD1 matching over 7 bases. Trimming at V came to 5 bases and at J to 1 base, leaving 4 bases not matched to a gene. Germline V gene sequence: CDR1 SNHLY, CDR2 FYNNEI. The CDR3 spans 14 residues.

The genes are TRBV9 and TRBJ2-7; no definite D call. The CDR3 runs to 11 residues. Trimming took 2 bases from V and 5 from J, leaving 5 bases between them. Germline V CDR1 and CDR2: SGDLS, YYNGEE. The CDR3 DNA sequence: TGTGCCAGCAGCGTCCCCCACGAGCAGTACTTC. This encodes CASSVPHEQYF. Full variable domain (missing parts from reference TRBV9 and TRBJ2-7): DSGVTQTPKHLITATGQRVTLRCSPRSGDLSVYWYQQSLDQGLQFLIQYYNGEERAKGNILERFSAQQFPDLHSELNLSSLELGDSALYFCASSVPHEQYFGPGTRLTVT.

This rearrangement joins TRBV5-1 to TRBJ2-7; D is undetermined. V was cut by 0 bases and J by 2 bases, with 6 bases left in between. Germline CDR1 is SGHRS and CDR2 is YFSETQ. The length of the CDR3 is 13 residues. CDR3 in amino acids: CASSLDRAYEQYF. For the CDR3, the DNA is TGCGCCAGCAGCTTGGACAGAGCCTACGAGCAGTACTTC.

This clone was seen a single time. The CDR3 DNA reads as TGTGCCACCAGCAGAGATCTCACACAAAGGGGAAACATTCAGTACTTC. Translated, it gives CATSRDLTQRGNIQYF. The rearrangement uses TRBV15 and TRBJ2-4; D might be TRBD1 (5 bases). V dropped 0 bases and J dropped 6 bases, with 15 bases sitting between them. The CDR3 is 16 residues long. Germline-derived CDR1 and CDR2 are LNHNV and YYDKDF (reference sequence).

The CDR3 nucleotides are TGTGCCACCGACCGGGCGACGAACACTGAAGCTTTCTTT. This encodes CATDRATNTEAFF. This sequence joins TRBV6-1 and TRBJ1-1; no definite D call. This CDR3 has 13 residues. Germline CDR1 reads MNHNS; CDR2 reads SASEGT. The ends were cut back, 10 bases at V and 1 base at J, with 13 bases in the middle.

The chain combines TRBV19 with TRBJ2-7; 11 bases line up with TRBD2. The CDR3 loop spans 15 amino acids. V gave up 5 bases and J gave up 6 bases; unmatched junction bases: 9. From germline, CDR1 is LNHDA and CDR2 SQIVND (reference sequence). CDR3 sequence reads: CASSVQLAGALEQYF. The CDR3 DNA sequence: TGTGCCAGTAGTGTCCAACTAGCGGGAGCGCTCGAGCAGTACTTC.

This sequence joins TRBV7-6 and TRBJ1-1; D ambiguous. This CDR3 comprises 13 residues. Germline V CDR1 and CDR2: SGHVS, FNYEAQ. V was cut by 4 bases and J by 0 bases, with 6 bases left in between. CDR3 nucleotide sequence: TGTGCCAGCAGCTCCAATATGAACACTGAAGCTTTCTTT. Translated: CASSSNMNTEAFF.

This chain links TRBV18 with TRBJ2-1; TRBD2 matches at 8 bases. Germline trimming cut 3 bases from V and 3 bases from J; bases unmatched to any gene: 4. The CDR3 loop spans 15 amino acids. Germline V CDR1 and CDR2: KGHSH, LQKENI. The CDR3 DNA follows: TGTGCCAGCTCACCCCTCACTAGCGGCTACAATGAGCAGTTCTTC. This encodes CASSPLTSGYNEQFF.

This clone was seen a few times. The gene calls are TRBV14 and TRBJ2-7; TRBD2 matches 8 bases. The CDR3 is 14 residues long. V lost 4 bases to trimming and J lost 4 bases; unmatched junction nucleotides: 6. CDR1 is SGHDN and CDR2 is FVKESK in the germline V gene. DNA for the CDR3: TGTGCCAGCAGCCCTGCGGGGGGTGGGTACGAGCAGTACTTC. Protein sequence: CASSPAGGGYEQYF.

The chain links TRBV19 to TRBJ2-2; the match to TRBD2 covers 16 bases. Per the germline V gene, CDR1 is LNHDA and CDR2 is SQIVND (reference sequence). The CDR3 loop spans 18 amino acids. Germline trimming cut 4 bases from V and 3 bases from J; bases unmatched to any gene: 5. Written as DNA, the CDR3 is TGTGCCAGTAGTAGGGGACTAGCGGGAGGGCCGTACACCGGGGAGCTGTTTTTT. Translated, it gives CASSRGLAGGPYTGELFF.

A single count supports this clone. For the CDR3, the DNA is TGTGCCAGCAGCTTAGTTGCAGGTTCAAACTATGGCTACACCTTC. Protein sequence: CASSLVAGSNYGYTF. The V and J genes are TRBV7-9 and TRBJ1-2; D call uncertain. Trimming took off 1 base at V and 2 bases at J, with 11 bases between the two ends. The CDR3 is made up of 15 amino acids. CDR1 is SEHNR, CDR2 FQNEAQ, per germline (reference sequence).

This clone was counted once. The chain links TRBV28 to TRBJ2-5; 7 nucleotides line up with TRBD2. The CDR3 spans 15 residues. V was pared by 8 bases and J by 3 bases, with 12 bases of the junction left unmatched. Germline V gives CDR1 MDHEN, CDR2 SYDVKM. Here the CDR3 DNA reads TGTGCCAGCCAGGAGCAGGGAAGCGGGAAAGAGACCCAGTACTTC. Its protein product is CASQEQGSGKETQYF. The full variable domain, completed using reference TRBV28 and TRBJ2-5, is DVKVTQSSRYLVKRTGEKVFLECVQDMDHENMFWYRQDPGLGLRLIYFSYDVKMKEKGDIPEGYSVSREKKERFSLILESASTNQTSMYLCASQEQGSGKETQYFGPGTRLLVL.

The rearrangement joins TRBV6-5 to TRBJ1-3; D is perhaps TRBD1 (5 bases). Trimming pared 6 bases from V and 1 base from J, leaving 7 bases between. Per germline, CDR1 MNHEY and CDR2 SVGAGI. The CDR3 is 13 residues long. CDR3 DNA sequence: TGTGCCAGCAGGGGGCATTCTGGAAACACCATATATTTT. Its translation: CASRGHSGNTIYF.

The rearrangement joins TRBV4-1 to TRBJ2-5; no clear D. The V gene lost 0 bases and the J gene lost 5 bases, with 16 bases spanning the gap. CDR1 is MGHRA, CDR2 YSYEKL, per germline. The CDR3 totals 16 residues. The CDR3 bases are TGCGCCAGCAGCCAAGAAGTCCTTTCGCCGGTGGAGACCCAGTACTTC. Translating gives CASSQEVLSPVETQYF.

In this sample, this clone turned up once. This chain joins TRBV4-2 and TRBJ2-3; the match to TRBD2 covers 10 bases. V dropped 0 bases and J dropped 9; count of bases not matched to a gene: 15. CDR1 is LGHNA, CDR2 YNFKEQ, per germline. This CDR3 has 18 amino acids. CDR3 nucleotide sequence: TGTGCCAGCAGCCAAGATCAGGCAGCGGGAGGGCTCAGTCGGACGCAGTATTTT. It yields the protein CASSQDQAAGGLSRTQYF.

The chain couples TRBV18 to TRBJ2-2, with D uncertain. Germline V gene data show CDR1 as KGHSH and CDR2 as LQKENI. Deletions cut 5 bases from V and 8 bases from J, with 12 bases between. The CDR3 consists of 13 residues. CDR3 DNA sequence: TGTGCCAGCTCAGATCCTAGGCGAGGGGAGCTGTTTTTT. Protein sequence: CASSDPRRGELFF.

The V call is TRBV7-6, the J call TRBJ1-1, with D maybe TRBD1 (5 bases). V gave up 5 bases and J gave up 0 bases, with 7 bases separating them. From germline, CDR1 is SGHVS and CDR2 FNYEAQ. There are 13 residues in the CDR3. The CDR3 is CASSRTLNTEAFF. As DNA, the CDR3 is TGTGCCAGCAGCCGGACATTGAACACTGAAGCTTTCTTT.

The V and J genes are TRBV6-1 and TRBJ1-5; TRBD1 aligns across 8 bases. V dropped 8 bases and J dropped 2; count of bases not matched to a gene: 8. The CDR3 totals 15 residues. The germline V gene encodes CDR1 MNHNS and CDR2 SASEGT. The CDR3 loop reads CASHSGGMGNQPQHF. CDR3 DNA sequence: TGTGCCAGCCACTCAGGGGGCATGGGCAATCAGCCCCAGCATTTT.

V and J are TRBV7-8 and TRBJ2-5; 7 positions agree with TRBD1. V trimming: 5 bases; J trimming: 6 bases; junction bases outside the gene matches: 12. In germline, CDR1 is SGHVS, CDR2 FQNEAQ. The CDR3 contains 15 residues. The CDR3: CASSPTEGTEQTQYF. The CDR3 region has the DNA TGTGCCAGCAGCCCTACCGAAGGGACAGAGCAGACCCAGTACTTC.

This chain uses TRBV6-6 with TRBJ1-5; TRBD1 is a possible D gene (5 bases). Germline assignment: CDR1 MNHNY and CDR2 SVGAGI (reference sequence). V lost 5 bases to trimming and J lost 2 bases, with 13 bases between them. This CDR3 comprises 15 residues. The CDR3 region has the DNA TGTGCCAGCAGTCCTCTTCGGGGGGGCAATCAGCCCCAGCATTTT. Residues: CASSPLRGGNQPQHF.